Listed below are T cell receptor beta chains from one sample, sequenced in a study of blood T cell repertoires in COVID-19. Generated by immunoSEQ multiplex PCR, the TCRdb table keeps only in-frame clones and is missing some. The sample yields about 45,000 clones, roughly 90% seen once. The source material was peripheral blood. Every receptor here comes from a human donor in a cohort sampled during active COVID-19. CDR3s include the opening cysteine and the closing phenylalanine or tryptophan. A D gene is named only where the DNA matches it firmly. Size is stated for part of the rows, as once, few or many counts, or as a class when the clone is expanded.

-,TRBJ2-4,TRBV28,TRBD1,CASSLPQLRTGRAKNIQYF,TGTGCCAGCAGTCTACCCCAGTTGAGGACAGGGAGGGCCAAAAACATTCAGTACTTC
-,TRBJ2-3,TRBV21-1,-,CASSKDKGDEELAGVCTDTQYF,TGTGCCAGCAGCAAAGATAAGGGAGACGAAGAACTAGCGGGGGTTTGCACAGATACGCAGTATTTT
-,TRBJ1-4,TRBV7-9,-,CASSPLSGEVANEKLFF,TGTGCCAGCAGCCCGTTAAGCGGTGAAGTAGCTAATGAAAAACTGTTTTTT
-,TRBJ2-3,TRBV9,-,CASSVGRGTDTQYF,TGTGCCAGCAGCGTAGGTCGGGGAACAGATACGCAGTATTTT
-,TRBJ2-1,TRBV18,-,CASSPQVQGGAEQFF,TGTGCCAGCTCACCACAAGTGCAAGGGGGTGCTGAGCAGTTCTTC
-,TRBJ1-1,TRBV5-1,TRBD1,CASSLGDLPGQEAFF,TGCGCCAGCAGCTTGGGGGATCTTCCGGGACAGGAAGCTTTCTTT
-,TRBJ2-3,TRBV7-2,-,CASTQRGGTGPDTQYF,TGTGCCAGCACCCAGCGGGGGGGGACAGGGCCAGATACGCAGTATTTT
few,TRBJ1-5,TRBV6-6,-,CASSYQGGGNQPQHF,TGTGCCAGCAGTTACCAGGGAGGTGGCAATCAGCCCCAGCATTTT
-,TRBJ1-1,TRBV3-1/TRBV3-2,TRBD1,CASSHLRGREGMNTEAFF,TGTGCCAGCAGCCATCTCAGGGGGCGCGAAGGGATGAACACTGAAGCTTTCTTT
-,TRBJ2-1,TRBV7-2,-,CASSVGGRNNEQFF,TGTGCCAGCAGCGTAGGGGGGCGCAACAATGAGCAGTTCTTC
-,TRBJ2-1,TRBV20-1,-,CSAGGLVQFF,TGCAGTGCAGGAGGATTAGTCCAGTTCTTC
-,TRBJ1-2,TRBV11-2,-,CASSSGTNYGYTF,TGTGCCAGCAGCTCGGGGACAAACTATGGCTACACCTTC
-,TRBJ2-7,TRBV4-3,TRBD2,CASSRQAGGSPPYEQYF,TGCGCCAGCAGCCGTCAGGCGGGAGGATCTCCACCCTACGAGCAGTACTTC
-,TRBJ1-2,TRBV7-9,-,CASSLGRPFGGYTF,TGTGCCAGCAGCTTGGGCAGGCCCTTTGGGGGCTACACCTTC
few,TRBJ2-1,TRBV6-4,TRBD2,CASSDGTTNEQFF,TGTGCCAGCAGTGACGGGACTACCAATGAGCAGTTCTTC
-,TRBJ1-2,TRBV3-1/TRBV3-2,TRBD1,CASSHLRQGLYGYTF,TGTGCCAGCAGCCACCTACGACAGGGCCTCTATGGCTACACCTTC
-,TRBJ2-7,TRBV2,-,CASSASLVSTYEQYF,TGTGCCAGCAGTGCCTCATTGGTAAGCACCTACGAGCAGTACTTC
-,TRBJ2-7,TRBV12-3/TRBV12-4,TRBD1,CARSRQGDYEQYF,TGTGCCAGGTCTCGACAGGGGGATTACGAGCAGTACTTC
-,TRBJ2-4,TRBV19,-,CASMGRGIEIAKNIQYF,TGTGCCAGTATGGGCAGGGGAATTGAAATTGCCAAAAACATTCAGTACTTC
-,TRBJ2-6,TRBV27,-,CASSLLTRSGANVLTF,TGTGCCAGCAGTCTACTAACACGCTCTGGGGCCAACGTCCTGACTTTC
-,TRBJ1-4,TRBV3-1/TRBV3-2,TRBD1,CASSQVDRTGNNEKLFF,TGTGCCAGCAGCCAAGTAGACAGGACAGGCAATAATGAAAAACTGTTTTTT
-,TRBJ1-3,TRBV5-1,-,CASSSTTGHSGNTIYF,TGCGCCAGCAGCTCAACCACAGGCCACTCTGGAAACACCATATATTTT
-,TRBJ2-7,TRBV19,TRBD1,CARATGIHEQYF,TGTGCCAGGGCGACAGGGATACACGAGCAGTACTTC
-,TRBJ2-5,TRBV10-1,-,CASSETAGPGETQYF,TGCGCCAGCAGTGAAACGGCGGGGCCGGGGGAGACCCAGTACTTC
few,TRBJ1-5,TRBV4-3,TRBD1,CASSQENNGGTGGNQPQHF,TGCGCCAGCAGCCAAGAAAATAACGGGGGGACAGGGGGGAATCAGCCCCAGCATTTT
-,TRBJ2-1,TRBV4-2,TRBD2,CASSQRGTSGGTNEQFF,TGTGCCAGCAGCCAAAGAGGGACTAGCGGGGGCACAAATGAGCAGTTCTTC
-,TRBJ2-3,TRBV6-6,-,CASTLTGTQYF,TGTGCCAGCACCCTAACGGGTACGCAGTATTTT
once,TRBJ2-1,TRBV6-6,-,CASHSYNEQFF,TGTGCCAGCCATTCATACAATGAGCAGTTCTTC
few,TRBJ2-7,TRBV7-3,-,CASSLAQGGEQYF,TGTGCCAGCAGCTTAGCCCAGGGTGGCGAGCAGTACTTC
-,TRBJ2-3,TRBV6-5,-,CASSTGTMRTDTQYF,TGTGCCAGCAGTACGGGGACAATGAGGACAGATACGCAGTATTTT
-,TRBJ2-7,TRBV12-3/TRBV12-4,-,CASSLVPLEEQYF,TGTGCCAGCAGTTTAGTCCCGCTAGAAGAGCAGTACTTC
-,TRBJ2-3,TRBV18,TRBD1,CASSPSDRGAQYF,TGTGCCAGCTCACCCTCCGACAGGGGGGCGCAGTATTTT
-,TRBJ2-7,TRBV24-1,TRBD1,CATTDRGPGVQYF,TGTGCCACCACCGACAGGGGACCGGGGGTGCAGTACTTC
-,TRBJ2-3,TRBV10-2,-,CASMGADTQYF,TGCGCCAGCATGGGAGCGGATACGCAGTATTTT
-,TRBJ1-1,TRBV6-5,TRBD1,CASSILGQEAFF,TGTGCCAGCAGTATACTGGGACAGGAAGCTTTCTTT
once,TRBJ1-1,TRBV6-1,-,CASSEPHGDGTEAFF,TGTGCCAGCAGTGAACCCCACGGGGATGGCACTGAAGCTTTCTTT
-,TRBJ2-1,TRBV5-1,-,CASSSLPEATYNEQFF,TGCGCCAGCAGCTCTTTGCCGGAGGCGACCTACAATGAGCAGTTCTTC
-,TRBJ2-7,TRBV5-4,-,CASSLAERDEQYF,TGTGCCAGCAGCTTGGCAGAGCGCGACGAGCAGTACTTC
-,TRBJ1-3,TRBV9,-,CASSESPTGHIGDTIYF,TGTGCCAGCAGCGAATCACCCACGGGACACATTGGAGACACCATATATTTT
-,TRBJ1-1,TRBV5-1,TRBD1,CASSLAGQGSFVAFF,TGCGCCAGCAGCTTGGCCGGACAGGGATCTTTTGTAGCTTTCTTT
-,TRBJ2-7,TRBV12-3/TRBV12-4,-,CASSFEGPHEQYF,TGTGCCAGCAGTTTTGAGGGCCCCCACGAGCAGTACTTC
-,TRBJ1-2,TRBV15,-,CATSRERTKVDTF,TGTGCCACCAGCAGAGAGCGGACAAAAGTGGACACCTTC
-,TRBJ1-1,TRBV5-1,-,CASSLSPGATEAFF,TGCGCCAGCAGCTTGTCCCCTGGGGCCACTGAAGCTTTCTTT
-,TRBJ1-5,TRBV27,TRBD1,CASSLRGRLGNQPQHF,TGTGCCAGCAGTTTAAGGGGGCGCTTGGGCAATCAGCCCCAGCATTTT
-,TRBJ2-1,TRBV5-4,TRBD2,CASIRDSGGAYNEQFF,TGTGCCAGCATCCGAGATAGCGGGGGGGCCTACAATGAGCAGTTCTTC
-,TRBJ2-3,TRBV28,TRBD2,CASIGGGLGTDTQYF,TGTGCCAGCATAGGGGGGGGACTAGGAACAGATACGCAGTATTTT
-,TRBJ1-4,TRBV4-1,TRBD1,CASSQDRQGRLLREKLFF,TGCGCCAGCAGCCAAGATCGACAGGGGCGCCTTTTACGTGAAAAACTGTTTTTT
-,TRBJ2-6,TRBV21-1,-,CASSPPGGQGASGANVLTF,TGTGCCAGCAGCCCCCCGGGTGGACAGGGGGCATCTGGGGCCAACGTCCTGACTTTC
once,TRBJ1-6,TRBV2,-,CASTYQGNSPLHF,TGTGCCAGCACCTATCAGGGAAACTCACCCCTCCACTTT
once,TRBJ1-2,TRBV13,-,CASSLGPNRRGYTF,TGTGCCAGCAGCTTAGGCCCCAACCGCAGGGGCTACACCTTC
few,TRBJ1-1,TRBV6-5,TRBD1,CASSLGQGMNTEAFF,TGTGCCAGCAGCCTGGGACAGGGAATGAACACTGAAGCTTTCTTT
-,TRBJ2-5,TRBV5-4,TRBD2,CASSPGGGGMEETQYF,TGTGCCAGCAGCCCGGGCGGCGGGGGTATGGAAGAGACCCAGTACTTC
-,TRBJ2-5,TRBV10-3,-,CAISEFRGQETQYF,TGTGCCATCAGTGAGTTTAGGGGCCAAGAGACCCAGTACTTC
-,TRBJ2-1,TRBV9,-,CASSPVGGGGNEQFF,TGTGCCAGCAGCCCAGTAGGTGGGGGCGGCAATGAGCAGTTCTTC
-,TRBJ2-1,TRBV6-2/TRBV6-3,TRBD2,CASSPLGTSRANEQFF,TGTGCCAGCAGTCCCCTTGGGACTAGCAGGGCCAATGAGCAGTTCTTC
-,TRBJ2-3,TRBV7-2,-,CASNRQGGGDTQYF,TGTGCCAGCAACCGCCAAGGAGGCGGAGATACGCAGTATTTT
-,TRBJ2-3,TRBV7-9,TRBD2,CASSPETGLAVSF,TGTGCCAGCAGCCCAGAAACGGGACTAGCGGTGTCGTTT